The present T cell receptor (beta chain) was sequenced within a study of Graves' ophthalmopathy and Graves' hyperthyroidism. The CDR3 is 17 residues long. Deletions cut 1 base from V and 0 bases from J, with 13 bases between. CDR1 and CDR2 (germline): SGHTA, FQGTGA. Physicians reached a diagnosis by relying on clinical symptoms, serum thyroxine, TRAb, thyroid ultrasound and orbital computed tomography. This clonotype was counted ten times or more. Its antigen is unidentified. Regarding the study as a whole: Blood shared most expanded thyroid clonotypes above 0.001 frequency.

RNA transcripts yielded amplified TCR beta CDR3 regions. RT-PCR was first run with HTBI primers, then multiplex PCR in a second round. TCRdb independently ran MiXCR on the multiplex PCR reads; one entry per CDR3 protein. The sample contains some 1.1 million distinct CDR3 sequences, less than 45% of which appear only once. Material: peripheral blood or thyroid tissue (not recorded which). The receptor's source is an adult man with Graves' hyperthyroidism. V is TRBV7-3 and J is TRBJ1-5; no firm D call. CDR3 loop: CASSLSVVGHSNQPQHF. As DNA, the CDR3 is TGTGCCAGCAGCTTAAGCGTTGTTGGGCATAGCAATCAGCCCCAGCATTTT.